This passage covers 31 T cell receptor beta chains from one sample sequenced in a study of patients and donors after allogeneic stem cell transplantation. In TCRdb, the RT-PCR reads were re-called with MiXCR into one record per CDR3 protein. This table holds about 960,000 distinct CDR3 sequences, 15% to 20% found once. Sequencing was carried out using blood, either unsorted or a sorted T cell fraction (not recorded which). Every receptor here comes from a human donor who was either an allogeneic HSCT recipient or a stem cell or donor lymphocyte infusion donor (not recorded which). It is not recorded whose cells these are; they may come from a transplant donor.

The V and J genes are TRBV7-9 and TRBJ2-5, with D perhaps matching TRBD1 (6 bases). This CDR3 contains 15 residues. Trimming took off 5 bases at V and 1 base at J, with 14 bases between the two ends. CDR1 and CDR2 from the germline V gene are SEHNR and FQNEAQ (reference sequence). CDR3 residues: CASSPRGSLQETQYF. The CDR3 nucleotides are TGTGCCAGCAGCCCCAGGGGTTCCCTCCAAGAGACCCAGTACTTC.

The V call is TRBV5-1, the J call TRBJ2-7; D is uncertain. Germline V gene data show CDR1 as SGHRS and CDR2 as YFSETQ. Trimming pared 2 bases from V and 0 bases from J, leaving 9 bases between. CDR3 length equals 14 residues. The CDR3 spells CASSLYTSSYEQYF. The CDR3 bases are TGCGCCAGCAGCTTATACACGAGCTCCTACGAGCAGTACTTC.

The rearrangement links TRBV7-3 to TRBJ2-7; tentative D call: TRBD2 (5 bases). V lost 3 bases and J lost 0, with 6 bases in between. The CDR3 covers 13 residues. Germline loops: CDR1 SGHTA, CDR2 FQGTGA. CDR3 residues: CASSLRASYEQYF. The CDR3, as DNA: TGTGCCAGCAGCTTGAGGGCCTCCTACGAGCAGTACTTC. Filled out from reference TRBV7-3 and TRBJ2-7, the complete variable domain reads GAGVSQTPSNKVTEKGKYVELRCDPISGHTALYWYRQSLGQGPEFLIYFQGTGAADDSGLPNDRFFAVRPEGSVSTLKIQRTERGDSAVYLCASSLRASYEQYFGPGTRLTVT.

In its sample, this clonotype was seen a few times. The chain combines TRBV29-1 with TRBJ2-3; no clear D. CDR1 is SQVTM and CDR2 is ANQGSEA in the germline V gene. This CDR3 is built from 12 residues. V lost 7 bases and J 2 bases, leaving 10 bases between the germline ends. The CDR3 region has the DNA TGCAGCGCTGACGGAGTCACAGATACGCAGTATTTT. It encodes CSADGVTDTQYF.

The chain couples TRBV5-5 to TRBJ2-1; D is possibly TRBD1 (5 bases). The V and J ends lost 2 bases and 5 bases respectively, with 14 bases between them. This CDR3 region has 15 residues. The germline CDR1 and CDR2 sequences are SGHKS and YYEKEE (reference sequence). The CDR3 sequence: CASSLLDSVDNEQFF. Here the CDR3 DNA reads TGTGCCAGCAGCTTATTAGACAGTGTAGACAATGAGCAGTTCTTC. Combining the CDR3 with reference TRBV5-5 and TRBJ2-1 gives the whole variable domain DAGVTQSPTHLIKTRGQQVTLRCSPISGHKSVSWYQQVLGQGPQFIFQYYEKEERGRGNFPDRFSARQFPNYSSELNVNALLLGDSALYLCASSLLDSVDNEQFFGPGTRLTVL.

The rearrangement links TRBV2 to TRBJ1-1; D might be TRBD1 (6 bases). From germline, CDR1 is SNHLY and CDR2 FYNNEI. V was cut by 7 bases and J by 2 bases, with 11 bases left in between. The CDR3 sequence is 13 residues long. The CDR3, as DNA: TGTGCCAGCATGTACAGGGACAACACTGAAGCTTTCTTT. This codes for CASMYRDNTEAFF.

The chain uses TRBV20-1 and TRBJ2-7, with unresolved D. This CDR3 is 12 amino acids long. The V and J ends lost 3 bases and 1 base respectively, with 7 bases between them. CDR1 DFQATT and CDR2 SNEGSKA come from the germline V gene (reference sequence). CDR3 coding DNA: TGCAGTGCTAGTCCGGAATCCTACGAGCAGTACTTC. As protein: CSASPESYEQYF.

V is TRBV6-5 and J is TRBJ2-1; the D call may be TRBD1 or TRBD2 (6 bases each). Trimming removed 2 bases at V and 9 bases at J, with 17 bases between. The germline gives CDR1 MNHEY, CDR2 SVGAGI. This CDR3 has 15 amino acids. In DNA, the CDR3 is TGTGCCAGCAGTTACGTGGGGTCCGGGGGCATTGAGCAGTTCTTC. This sequence encodes CASSYVGSGGIEQFF.

V is TRBV27 and J is TRBJ1-1, with TRBD1 identical over 10 bases. The CDR3 consists of 13 residues. Germline CDR1 MNHEY, CDR2 SMNVEV (reference sequence). Losses at the gene ends were 5 bases for V and 9 bases for J; bases not matched to a gene: 6. The CDR3 loop reads CASSGRTGGKAFF. The CDR3 DNA sequence: TGTGCCAGCAGTGGTCGGACAGGGGGTAAAGCTTTCTTT.

Many counts were recorded for this clonotype. The rearrangement joins TRBV20-1 to TRBJ2-1, with D tentatively TRBD2 (6 bases). V lost 6 bases and J 5 bases, leaving 20 bases between the germline ends. CDR1 and CDR2 from the germline V gene are DFQATT and SNEGSKA (reference sequence). This CDR3 has 15 residues. The DNA of the CDR3 is TGCAGTGCATCGGTCGAGGGGAGGTTAAACAATGAGCAGTTCTTC. This codes for CSASVEGRLNNEQFF.

The V and J genes are TRBV29-1 and TRBJ1-1, with 9 positions matching TRBD1. Per germline, CDR1 SQVTM and CDR2 ANQGSEA. This CDR3 spans 14 amino acids. Trimming at V came to 7 bases and at J to 3 bases, leaving 9 bases not matched to a gene. CDR3 in amino acids: CSAHRGLSHTEAFF. CDR3 DNA: TGCAGCGCCCACAGGGGGCTGTCACACACTGAAGCTTTCTTT.

This clonotype was seen many times. This chain's CDR3 is CASSLGQGTNQPQHF. In DNA, the CDR3 is TGTGCCAGCAGTTTGGGACAGGGAACCAATCAGCCCCAGCATTTT. The V and J genes are TRBV12-3 or TRBV12-4 and TRBJ1-5; 9 bases agree with TRBD1. The CDR3 length is 15 residues. The V and J ends lost 3 bases and 3 bases, in that order; junction bases with no gene match: 3.

This clonotype was found a few times. J is TRBJ2-7 and V is TRBV7-2; D is unclear. The V end lost 3 bases, the J end lost 1 base, and 10 bases lay between the germline ends. Looked up from germline, CDR1 is SGHTA and CDR2 is FQGNSA. This CDR3 comprises 14 residues. CDR3 nucleotide sequence: TGTGCCAGCAGCTTCCACGGAAATTCCTACGAGCAGTACTTC. Protein: CASSFHGNSYEQYF.

This rearrangement joins TRBV6-5 to TRBJ1-2; D is undetermined. Germline loops: CDR1 MNHEY, CDR2 SVGAGI. CDR3 length: 11 amino acids. The V end lost 4 bases, the J end lost 7 bases, and 7 bases lay between the germline ends. The CDR3, as DNA: TGTGCCAGCAGTTTTGGACGTGGCTACACCTTC. This translates into CASSFGRGYTF.

The V and J genes are TRBV18 and TRBJ2-5; D is ambiguous. The germline gives CDR1 KGHSH, CDR2 LQKENI. The CDR3 covers 13 residues. V lost 0 bases to trimming and J lost 5 bases, with 7 bases between them. Written as DNA, the CDR3 is TGTGCCAGCTCACCACCGGTAGTCGAGACCCAGTACTTC. As protein: CASSPPVVETQYF.

The chain couples TRBV20-1 to TRBJ2-3; 8 bases fit TRBD2. Germline lookup yields CDR1 DFQATT and CDR2 SNEGSKA (reference sequence). The J segment lost 2 bases and the V segment lost 3 bases, leaving 7 bases of the junction unmatched. This CDR3 spans 15 amino acids. The CDR3 bases are TGCAGTGCTAGTGTCCGAGCGGGGGCCACAGATACGCAGTATTTT. This sequence encodes CSASVRAGATDTQYF.

This clonotype was detected ten times or more. The V and J genes are TRBV9 and TRBJ1-5; no clear D. The CDR3 covers 14 residues. V lost 0 bases and J lost 1, with 5 bases in between. Germline CDR1 SGDLS, CDR2 YYNGEE. The CDR3 DNA reads as TGTGCCAGCAGCGTAGAAGGGAGCAATCAGCCCCAGCATTTT. It yields the protein CASSVEGSNQPQHF.

The chain combines TRBV20-1 with TRBJ1-1; weak D call: TRBD1 (5 bases). This CDR3 is 15 amino acids long. Germline V gives CDR1 DFQATT, CDR2 SNEGSKA (reference sequence). Trimming pared 2 bases from V and 0 bases from J, leaving 13 bases between. The CDR3 here is CSARQGGTVNTEAFF. The CDR3 DNA sequence: TGCAGTGCTAGACAGGGTGGCACCGTGAACACTGAAGCTTTCTTT.

This clonotype was seen more than once but under ten times. The chain is built from TRBV20-1 and TRBJ2-7, with 10 bases matching TRBD2. Trimming at V came to 1 base and at J to 2 bases, leaving 14 bases not matched to a gene. Germline loops: CDR1 DFQATT, CDR2 SNEGSKA (reference sequence). There are 18 residues in the CDR3. CDR3 sequence: CSARGPSGRAERTYEQYF. Here the CDR3 DNA reads TGCAGTGCTAGAGGGCCGAGCGGGAGGGCCGAGAGGACCTACGAGCAGTACTTC.

This clonotype was observed a handful of times. The chain is built from TRBV6-5 and TRBJ2-7; no definite D call. The V and J ends lost 4 bases and 0 bases respectively, with 13 bases between them. Germline V gene lookup returns CDR1 MNHEY and CDR2 SVGAGI. This CDR3 comprises 15 residues. The CDR3: CASSSGRTSSYEQYF. In DNA, the CDR3 is TGTGCCAGCAGTTCGGGTAGGACGAGCTCCTACGAGCAGTACTTC.

The chain uses TRBV27 and TRBJ2-7; D remains unclear. Trimming shortened V by 1 base and J by 0 bases, and 10 bases separated the two germline ends. The CDR3 consists of 15 residues. Germline V gene data show CDR1 as MNHEY and CDR2 as SMNVEV (reference sequence). As DNA, the CDR3 is TGTGCCAGCAGTTTATACGGGCGGAACTCCTACGAGCAGTACTTC. As protein: CASSLYGRNSYEQYF.

The chain joins TRBV28 to TRBJ2-7; D gene uncertain. Germline-derived CDR1 and CDR2 are MDHEN and SYDVKM. The CDR3 is made up of 13 amino acids. Deletions cut 3 bases from V and 2 bases from J, with 8 bases between. CDR3: CASSFAKTYEQYF. The DNA for the CDR3 is TGTGCCAGCAGTTTCGCCAAAACCTACGAGCAGTACTTC.

This clonotype was detected a few times. The V gene is TRBV27, the J gene TRBJ2-5; 8 positions agree with TRBD2. V shed 0 bases and J 5 bases; nucleotides not matched to a gene: 11. The CDR3 is 17 residues long. Germline CDR1 MNHEY, CDR2 SMNVEV (reference sequence). The CDR3 here is CASSLSMGAGAGETQYF. DNA of the CDR3: TGTGCCAGCAGTTTATCGATGGGAGCGGGAGCGGGTGAGACCCAGTACTTC.

The sample holds a few counts of this clonotype. The chain has TRBV2 and TRBJ2-2, with D uncertain. V was pared by 7 bases and J by 3 bases, with 15 bases between. The CDR3 extends over 15 amino acids. Germline values: CDR1 SNHLY, CDR2 FYNNEI. The CDR3 spells CASTPRGRYTGELFF. DNA of the CDR3: TGTGCCAGCACTCCCCGAGGCAGATACACCGGGGAGCTGTTTTTT.

This clonotype was detected a few times. The gene calls are TRBV25-1 and TRBJ2-3; D possibly corresponds to TRBD2 (5 bases). This CDR3 has 17 residues. The V end lost 7 bases, the J end lost 1 base, and 21 bases lay between the germline ends. The germline gives CDR1 MGHDK, CDR2 SYGVNS. The CDR3 loop reads CASNYEGTHLCTDTQYF. The CDR3 coding sequence is TGTGCCAGCAATTATGAGGGAACCCACTTATGCACAGATACGCAGTATTTT. The full variable domain, its missing parts supplied by reference TRBV25-1 and TRBJ2-3, is EADIYQTPRYLVIGTGKKITLECSQTMGHDKMYWYQQDPGMELHLIHYSYGVNSTEKGDLSSESTVSRIRTEHFPLTLESARPSHTSQYLCASNYEGTHLCTDTQYFGPGTRLTVL.

The CDR3 is CASRGGLDTIYF. CDR3 DNA: TGCGCCAGCAGAGGGGGCTTAGACACCATATATTTT. V is TRBV4-1 and J is TRBJ1-3; 7 bases line up with TRBD1. Unmatched junction bases numbered 4, after V lost 6 bases and J lost 8 bases. The CDR3 length is 12 residues. From germline, CDR1 is MGHRA and CDR2 YSYEKL.

This clonotype was observed many times. This rearrangement joins TRBV12-3 or TRBV12-4 to TRBJ1-2, with D unresolved. The length of the CDR3 is 10 residues. Trimming shortened V by 5 bases and J by 5 bases, and 3 bases separated the two germline ends. CDR3 DNA sequence: TGTGCCAGCAGTCCATATGGCTACACCTTC. Protein sequence: CASSPYGYTF.

The chain links TRBV30 to TRBJ1-1; D is undetermined. Germline V lookup: CDR1 GTSNPN, CDR2 SVGIG (reference sequence). The V gene lost 4 bases and the J gene lost 0 bases, with 9 bases spanning the gap. The CDR3 covers 13 residues. The CDR3 nucleotides read TGTGCCTGGAATAAAGGACTGAACACTGAAGCTTTCTTT. Translation gives CAWNKGLNTEAFF.

This clonotype has only a few counts. V gene TRBV3-1 combines with J gene TRBJ2-1, with a possible D match to TRBD1 (6 bases). CDR1 LGHDT and CDR2 YNNKEL come from the germline V gene (reference sequence). This CDR3 contains 14 residues. The V end was cut by 3 bases, the J end by 5 bases, with 11 bases between. The CDR3 bases are TGTGCCAGCAGCCATATAAACAGGGACAATGAGCAGTTCTTC. Its protein is CASSHINRDNEQFF.

This clonotype was seen a few times. The chain combines TRBV7-6 with TRBJ2-7; D might be TRBD1 (8 bases). The CDR3 is 16 amino acids. Trimming pared 4 bases from V and 6 bases from J, leaving 22 bases between. The germline gives CDR1 SGHVS, CDR2 FNYEAQ. The CDR3, as DNA: TGTGCCAGCAGCTCCATTCCAACAGGGGGGGTGCGCGAGCAGTACTTC. Translation gives CASSSIPTGGVREQYF.

This chain connects TRBV5-1 to TRBJ2-7; a possible D gene is TRBD1 (6 bases). The V and J ends lost 3 bases and 2 bases respectively, with 18 bases between them. Germline values: CDR1 SGHRS, CDR2 YFSETQ. CDR3 size: 16 residues. Here the CDR3 reads CASSSNPGTTAYEQYF. The DNA for the CDR3 is TGCGCCAGCAGCTCAAACCCAGGGACAACCGCCTACGAGCAGTACTTC.